The 17 T cell receptor beta chains below come from one sample, sequenced in a study of T cell changes during pregnancy in multiple sclerosis. Produced via immunoSEQ multiplex PCR; TCRdb's table is partial and in-frame only. The sample lists tens of thousands of clones; 91% were seen once. Sequenced here: CD4+ T cells from peripheral blood mononuclear cells, sampled in the third trimester of pregnancy. The receptors stem from a female donor in good health, enrolled as a control in a pregnancy study.

V is TRBV7-2 and J is TRBJ2-7; 12 positions match TRBD2. The V gene's germline CDR1 is SGHTA and CDR2 FQGNSA. Unmatched junction bases numbered 13, after V lost 3 bases and J lost 7 bases. CDR3 size: 17 residues. Here the CDR3 reads CASSLASGGVFRGEQYF. CDR3 coding DNA: TGTGCCAGCAGCTTGGCTAGCGGGGGGGTCTTTAGGGGGGAGCAGTACTTC.

This chain uses TRBV9 with TRBJ2-1, with 14 bases fitting TRBD2. The V and J ends lost 2 bases and 6 bases, in that order; junction bases with no gene match: 4. The CDR3 length is 16 residues. Looked up from germline, CDR1 is SGDLS and CDR2 is YYNGEE. CDR3 in amino acids: CASSVLGTSGGNEQFF. In DNA form, the CDR3 reads TGTGCCAGCAGCGTGCTGGGGACTAGCGGGGGCAATGAGCAGTTCTTC.

V and J are TRBV2 and TRBJ2-3, with a tentative D call TRBD1 (6 bases). CDR1 is SNHLY, CDR2 FYNNEI, per germline. Trimming pared 7 bases from V and 3 bases from J, leaving 20 bases between. This CDR3 has 16 amino acids. CDR3 region: CASTRGQPRGTDTQYF. In nucleotides, the CDR3 is TGTGCCAGCACCCGGGGACAACCTCGCGGGACAGATACGCAGTATTTT. Variable domain in full (rest from reference TRBV2 and TRBJ2-3): EPEVTQTPSHQVTQMGQEVILRCVPISNHLYFYWYRQILGQKVEFLVSFYNNEISEKSEIFDDQFSVERPDGSNFTLKIRSTKLEDSAMYFCASTRGQPRGTDTQYFGPGTRLTVL.

The chain links TRBV21-1 to TRBJ1-1; the table calls TRBD1, which could not be checked here. TRBV21-1 is labeled a pseudogene. The CDR3 is 10 residues long. The CDR3 nucleotides are TGTGCCAGCAGCAACCCCAGGGCTTTCTTT. This encodes CASSNPRAFF.

This chain connects TRBV18 to TRBJ1-6; D is possibly TRBD1 (5 bases). Trimming took 2 bases from V and 5 from J, leaving 7 bases between them. This CDR3 has 14 amino acids. Germline V gives CDR1 KGHSH, CDR2 LQKENI. CDR3 DNA: TGTGCCAGCTCACCAGGGGCCGATAATTCACCCCTCCACTTT. Its protein is CASSPGADNSPLHF. Full variable domain (missing parts from reference TRBV18 and TRBJ1-6): NAGVMQNPRHLVRRRGQEARLRCSPMKGHSHVYWYRQLPEEGLKFMVYLQKENIIDESGMPKERFSAEFPKEGPSILRIQQVVRGDSAAYFCASSPGADNSPLHFGNGTRLTVT.

The V and J genes are TRBV4-2 and TRBJ2-1, with 12 bases lining up with TRBD2. Germline CDR1 LGHNA, CDR2 YNFKEQ. The CDR3 loop spans 16 amino acids. The junction had 5 bases not matched to a gene; V was cut back by 4 bases and J by 4 bases. CDR3 in amino acids: CASSLRTSGDYNEQFF. The CDR3 DNA sequence: TGTGCCAGCAGCCTCCGGACTAGCGGGGATTACAATGAGCAGTTCTTC.

This chain links TRBV19 with TRBJ2-3; a weak D match, TRBD2 (7 bases). Germline loops: CDR1 LNHDA, CDR2 SQIVND (reference sequence). CDR3 length: 15 residues. Trimming left V 4 bases short and J 0 bases short, with 11 bases between. DNA of the CDR3: TGTGCCAGTAGTAGCGGGGGCCCTAGCACAGATACGCAGTATTTT. Residues: CASSSGGPSTDTQYF.

This chain links TRBV9 with TRBJ1-1; D is uncertain. Germline values: CDR1 SGDLS, CDR2 YYNGEE. The ends were cut back, 4 bases at V and 1 base at J, with 8 bases in the middle. The CDR3 runs to 13 residues. The CDR3 DNA is TGTGCCAGCAGCCAGCAGGCGAACACTGAAGCTTTCTTT. Its protein is CASSQQANTEAFF. Using reference TRBV9 and TRBJ1-1 for the parts outside the CDR3, the full variable domain is DSGVTQTPKHLITATGQRVTLRCSPRSGDLSVYWYQQSLDQGLQFLIQYYNGEERAKGNILERFSAQQFPDLHSELNLSSLELGDSALYFCASSQQANTEAFFGQGTRLTVV.

The rearrangement uses TRBV2 and TRBJ2-3; 11 bases map to TRBD2. V lost 7 bases and J lost 1; bases outside the gene matches: 4. The CDR3 contains 15 residues. CDR1 SNHLY and CDR2 FYNNEI come from the germline V gene. The CDR3 is CASTLLAGGTDTQYF. The CDR3 region has the DNA TGTGCCAGCACCTTACTAGCGGGGGGCACAGATACGCAGTATTTT.

The chain has TRBV4-2 and TRBJ2-7, with TRBD1 identical over 8 bases. Germline-derived CDR1 and CDR2 are LGHNA and YNFKEQ. J gave up 3 bases and V 0 bases, and 13 bases lay outside the gene matches. This CDR3 comprises 18 residues. The CDR3 DNA follows: TGTGCCAGCAGCCAAGATTCGGGGATAGGACAGGGAAACTACGAGCAGTACTTC. This codes for CASSQDSGIGQGNYEQYF.

This chain connects TRBV4-2 to TRBJ2-1; TRBD2 agrees at 13 bases. Germline CDR1 reads LGHNA; CDR2 reads YNFKEQ. The CDR3 is made up of 18 amino acids. The V gene end was trimmed by 2 bases and the J gene end by 7 bases; junction bases not matched to a gene: 11. Here the CDR3 reads CASSQSPSLAGGDNEQFF. The CDR3 DNA reads TGTGCCAGCAGCCAATCCCCCTCACTAGCGGGGGGGGATAATGAGCAGTTCTTC.

This sequence joins TRBV7-3 and TRBJ2-1; 8 nucleotides match TRBD2. Losses at the gene ends were 4 bases for V and 2 bases for J; bases not matched to a gene: 10. The CDR3 loop spans 17 amino acids. In germline, CDR1 is SGHTA, CDR2 FQGTGA. CDR3 nucleotides: TGTGCCAGCAGCTGGAGCGGGGGCCCACTCACCTACAATGAGCAGTTCTTC. Its protein product is CASSWSGGPLTYNEQFF.

The rearrangement uses TRBV7-2 and TRBJ1-2; 9 nucleotides match TRBD1. The CDR3 totals 14 residues. Germline values: CDR1 SGHTA, CDR2 FQGNSA. The trim removed 7 bases at V and 6 bases at J, leaving 9 bases unmatched. In DNA, the CDR3 is TGTGCCAGCACCCGGACAGGGGATTCTAATGGCTACACCTTC. Its protein is CASTRTGDSNGYTF.

With regard to this clone: The CDR3 end shows no conserved phenylalanine or tryptophan, and so a read error is likely. It is unclear where the CDR3 begins or ends on the DNA, so no DNA is shown, and the CDR3 is as TCRdb lists it. The genes are TRBV21-1 and TRBJ1-1; the D call TRBD1 from the table was never checked on the DNA. TRBV21-1 is a pseudogene locus. The CDR3 adds up to 14 amino acids, both ends counted. The CDR3 is CASSKVEFGQGMML.

The V and J genes are TRBV11-3 and TRBJ2-3; D ambiguous. Germline V lookup: CDR1 SGHNT, CDR2 YENEEA. V was clipped by 2 bases and J by 0 bases, with 3 bases between them. The CDR3 sequence is 13 residues long. CDR3 sequence: CASSLRSTDTQYF. The CDR3 DNA reads TGTGCCAGCAGCTTACGTAGCACAGATACGCAGTATTTT. Full variable domain (outside the CDR3, taken from reference TRBV11-3 and TRBJ2-3): EAGVVQSPRYKIIEKKQPVAFWCNPISGHNTLYWYLQNLGQGPELLIRYENEEAVDDSQLPKDRFSAERLKGVDSTLKIQPAELGDSAVYLCASSLRSTDTQYFGPGTRLTVL.

The J gene is TRBJ2-3, the V gene TRBV7-8; 12 nucleotides line up with TRBD2. Germline lookup yields CDR1 SGHVS and CDR2 FQNEAQ. The J segment lost 4 bases and the V segment lost 1 base, leaving 0 bases of the junction unmatched. The CDR3 is 15 amino acids. The CDR3 protein is CASSLGLAGADTQYF. The CDR3 nucleotides read TGTGCCAGCAGCTTAGGACTAGCGGGGGCAGATACGCAGTATTTT.

The chain uses TRBV18 and TRBJ2-6; D unclear. Per germline, CDR1 KGHSH and CDR2 LQKENI. The CDR3 consists of 16 residues. Deletions cut 10 bases from V and 0 bases from J, with 16 bases between. The CDR3 loop reads CATPSELSSGANVLTF. The CDR3 region has the DNA TGTGCCACCCCTTCGGAGCTGAGCTCTGGGGCCAACGTCCTGACTTTC.